This T cell receptor beta chain was recovered during a study of control samples from healthy donors and cancer patients. The table came from immunoSEQ multiplex PCR; TCRdb's copy has only in-frame clones and leaves some out. Of some 130,000 clones detected, less than 90% appear once; the ten largest clones hold 8.5% to 9.5%. The sequence derives from a woman aged 25 to 39 in good health. Source material: blood.

DNA of the CDR3: TGCAGTGCTAGTGATTGGACAGGGAAGGCGTACACTGAAGCTTTCTTT. This translates into CSASDWTGKAYTEAFF. This chain links TRBV20-1 with TRBJ1-1; TRBD1 agrees at 8 bases. From germline, CDR1 is DFQATT and CDR2 SNEGSKA (reference sequence). The trim removed 3 bases at V and 3 bases at J, leaving 12 bases unmatched. There are 16 residues in the CDR3.